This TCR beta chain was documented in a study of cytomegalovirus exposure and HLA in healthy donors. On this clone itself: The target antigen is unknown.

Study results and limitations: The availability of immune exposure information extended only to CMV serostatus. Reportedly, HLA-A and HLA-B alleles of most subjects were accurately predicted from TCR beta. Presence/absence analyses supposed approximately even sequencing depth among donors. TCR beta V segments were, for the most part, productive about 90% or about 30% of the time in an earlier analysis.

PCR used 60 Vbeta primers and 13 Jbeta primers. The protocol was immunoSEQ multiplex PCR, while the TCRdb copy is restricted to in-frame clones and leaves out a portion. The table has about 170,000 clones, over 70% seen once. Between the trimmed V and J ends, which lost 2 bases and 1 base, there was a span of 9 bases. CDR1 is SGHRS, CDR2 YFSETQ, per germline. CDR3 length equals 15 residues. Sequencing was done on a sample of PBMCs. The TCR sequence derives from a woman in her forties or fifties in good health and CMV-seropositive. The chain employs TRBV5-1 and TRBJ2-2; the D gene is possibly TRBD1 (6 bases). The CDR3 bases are TGCGCCAGCAGCTTCGGACAGCTGAACACCGGGGAGCTGTTTTTT. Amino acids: CASSFGQLNTGELFF. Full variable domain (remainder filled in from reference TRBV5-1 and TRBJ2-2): KAGVTQTPRYLIKTRGQQVTLSCSPISGHRSVSWYQQTPGQGLQFLFEYFSETQRNKGNFPGRFSGRQFSNSRSEMNVSTLELGDSALYLCASSFGQLNTGELFFGEGSRLTVL.